This T cell receptor (beta chain) was captured in a study of shared clonotypes between healthy human individuals. CDR1 and CDR2 from the germline V gene are SGHAT and FQNNGV. V lost 5 bases to trimming and J lost 4 bases; unmatched junction nucleotides: 7. There are 16 residues in the CDR3. Comments on this clone: The sample holds other DNA sequences that translate to the same CDR3.

The data were produced by immunoSEQ multiplex PCR, yet TCRdb's version contains in-frame clones alone and is incomplete. Of over 2,000,000 clones in the sample, 93% were seen once. Naive CD8 cells, CD45RO-negative and positively selected for CCR7, excluded terminally differentiated effector memory CD45RA+ cells. The sequence was obtained from a man younger than 35 in good health. Some clones in this sample may be carry-over from other donors' samples. This rearrangement joins TRBV11-2 to TRBJ2-1; 11 nucleotides agree with TRBD2. The sample comprised naive CD8+ T cells from PBMCs. CDR3: CASSLGLAGLYNEQFF. CDR3 sequence (DNA): TGTGCCAGCAGCCTAGGACTAGCGGGCCTTTACAATGAGCAGTTCTTC.